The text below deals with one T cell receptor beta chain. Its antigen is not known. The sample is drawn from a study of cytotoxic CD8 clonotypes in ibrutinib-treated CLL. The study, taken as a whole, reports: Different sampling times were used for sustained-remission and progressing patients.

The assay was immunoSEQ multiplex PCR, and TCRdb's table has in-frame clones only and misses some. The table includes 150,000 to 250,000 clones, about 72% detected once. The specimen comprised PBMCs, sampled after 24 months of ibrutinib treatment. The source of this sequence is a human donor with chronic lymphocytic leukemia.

The DNA of the CDR3 is TGTGCCACCAGCAGTGTTATAACTAATGAAAAACTGTTTTTT. Translated: CATSSVITNEKLFF. The rearrangement uses TRBV15 and TRBJ1-4; D not resolved. The CDR3 extends over 14 amino acids. The germline CDR1 and CDR2 sequences are LNHNV and YYDKDF (reference sequence). Trimming took off 3 bases at V and 1 base at J, with 6 bases between the two ends.